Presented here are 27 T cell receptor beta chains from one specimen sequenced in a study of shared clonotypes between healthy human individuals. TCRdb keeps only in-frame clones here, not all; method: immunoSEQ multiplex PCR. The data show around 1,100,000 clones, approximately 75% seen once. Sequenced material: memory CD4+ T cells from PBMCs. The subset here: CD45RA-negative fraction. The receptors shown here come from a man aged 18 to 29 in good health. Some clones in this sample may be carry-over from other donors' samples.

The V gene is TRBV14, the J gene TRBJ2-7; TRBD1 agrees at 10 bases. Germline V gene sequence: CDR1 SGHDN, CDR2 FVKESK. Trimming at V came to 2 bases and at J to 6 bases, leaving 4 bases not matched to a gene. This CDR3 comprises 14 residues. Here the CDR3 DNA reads TGTGCCAGCAGCCAACCTAGGACAGGGGGCGAGCAGTACTTC. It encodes CASSQPRTGGEQYF.

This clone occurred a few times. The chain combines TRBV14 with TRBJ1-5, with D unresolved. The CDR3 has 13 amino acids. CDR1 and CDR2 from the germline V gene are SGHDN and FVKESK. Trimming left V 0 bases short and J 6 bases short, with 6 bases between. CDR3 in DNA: TGTGCCAGCAGCCAAGATTCTAGTCAGCCCCAGCATTTT. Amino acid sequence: CASSQDSSQPQHF.

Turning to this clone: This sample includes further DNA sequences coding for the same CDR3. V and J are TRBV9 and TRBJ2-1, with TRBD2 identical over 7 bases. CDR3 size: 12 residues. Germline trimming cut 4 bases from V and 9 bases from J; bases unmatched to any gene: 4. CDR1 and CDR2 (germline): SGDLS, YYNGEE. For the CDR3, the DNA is TGTGCCAGCAGCCGGGGGGACGGTGAGCAGTTCTTC. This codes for CASSRGDGEQFF.

This CDR3 is CASSDARYLQETQYF. DNA for the CDR3: TGTGCCAGCAGTGACGCCCGTTATCTCCAAGAGACCCAGTACTTC. The rearrangement joins TRBV2 to TRBJ2-5; D is unclear. Between the trimmed V and J ends, which lost 3 bases and 1 base, there was a span of 12 bases. The CDR3 has 15 amino acids. CDR1 is SNHLY, CDR2 FYNNEI, per germline.

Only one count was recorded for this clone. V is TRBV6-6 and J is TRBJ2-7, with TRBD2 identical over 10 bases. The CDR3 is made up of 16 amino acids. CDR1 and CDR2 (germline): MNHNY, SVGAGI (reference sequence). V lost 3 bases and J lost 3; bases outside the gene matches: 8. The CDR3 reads CASSYALAGEHYEQYF. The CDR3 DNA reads TGTGCCAGCAGTTATGCCCTAGCGGGAGAGCACTACGAGCAGTACTTC.

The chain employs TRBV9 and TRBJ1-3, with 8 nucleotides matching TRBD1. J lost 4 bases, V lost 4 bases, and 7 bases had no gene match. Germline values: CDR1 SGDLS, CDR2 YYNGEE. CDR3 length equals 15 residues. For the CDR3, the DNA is TGTGCCAGCAGCCCCCAGGGGGCGCGAGGAAACACCATATATTTT. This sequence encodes CASSPQGARGNTIYF.

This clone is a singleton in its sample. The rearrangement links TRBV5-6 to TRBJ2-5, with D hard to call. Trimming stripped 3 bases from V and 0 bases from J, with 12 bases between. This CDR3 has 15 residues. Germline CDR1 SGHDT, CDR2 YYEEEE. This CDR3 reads CASSSKEGYQETQYF. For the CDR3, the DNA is TGTGCCAGCAGCTCCAAAGAAGGGTACCAAGAGACCCAGTACTTC.

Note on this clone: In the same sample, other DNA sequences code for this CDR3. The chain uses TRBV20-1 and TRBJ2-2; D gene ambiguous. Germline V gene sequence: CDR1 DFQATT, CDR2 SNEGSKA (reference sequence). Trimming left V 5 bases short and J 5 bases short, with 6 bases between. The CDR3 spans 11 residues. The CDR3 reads CSAPGTGELFF. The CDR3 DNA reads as TGCAGTGCTCCCGGGACCGGGGAGCTGTTTTTT.

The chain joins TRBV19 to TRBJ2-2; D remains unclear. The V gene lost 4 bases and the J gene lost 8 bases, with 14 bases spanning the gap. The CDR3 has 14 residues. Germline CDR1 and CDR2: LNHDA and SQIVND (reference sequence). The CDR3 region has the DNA TGTGCCAGTAGTACGAGAGACGTCTCGGGGGAGCTGTTTTTT. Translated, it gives CASSTRDVSGELFF.

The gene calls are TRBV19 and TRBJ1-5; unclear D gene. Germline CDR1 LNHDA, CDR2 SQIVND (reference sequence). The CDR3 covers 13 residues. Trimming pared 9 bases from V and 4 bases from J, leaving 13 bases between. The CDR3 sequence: CASAGQQNQPQHF. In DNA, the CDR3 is TGTGCCAGCGCTGGGCAGCAAAATCAGCCCCAGCATTTT.

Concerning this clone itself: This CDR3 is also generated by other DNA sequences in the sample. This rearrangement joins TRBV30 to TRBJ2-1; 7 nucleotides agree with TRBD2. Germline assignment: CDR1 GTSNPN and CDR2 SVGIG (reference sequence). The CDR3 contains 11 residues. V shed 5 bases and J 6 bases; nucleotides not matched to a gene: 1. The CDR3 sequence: CAWGGGNEQFF. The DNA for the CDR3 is TGTGCCTGGGGCGGGGGCAATGAGCAGTTCTTC.

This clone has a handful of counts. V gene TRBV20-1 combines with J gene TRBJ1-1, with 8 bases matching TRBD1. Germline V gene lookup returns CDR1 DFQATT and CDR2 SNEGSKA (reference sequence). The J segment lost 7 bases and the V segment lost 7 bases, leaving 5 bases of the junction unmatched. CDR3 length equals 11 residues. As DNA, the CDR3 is TGCAGTGTCACACAGGGGGGTGAAGCTTTCTTT. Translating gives CSVTQGGEAFF.

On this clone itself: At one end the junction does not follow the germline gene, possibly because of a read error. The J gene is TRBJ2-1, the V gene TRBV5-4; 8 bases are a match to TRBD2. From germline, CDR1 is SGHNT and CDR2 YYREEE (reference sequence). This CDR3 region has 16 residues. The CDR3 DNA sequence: TGTGCCAGCAGCACCCAGATCAAGCGGGGGCACAATGGGCAGTTCTTC. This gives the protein CASSTQIKRGHNGQFF.

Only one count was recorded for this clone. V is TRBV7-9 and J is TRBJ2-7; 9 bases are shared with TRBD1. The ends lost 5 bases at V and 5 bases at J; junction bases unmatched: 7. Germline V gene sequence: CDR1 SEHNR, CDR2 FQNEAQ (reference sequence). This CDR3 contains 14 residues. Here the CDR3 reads CASSPWTGVDEQYF. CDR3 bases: TGTGCCAGCAGCCCGTGGACAGGGGTGGACGAGCAGTACTTC.

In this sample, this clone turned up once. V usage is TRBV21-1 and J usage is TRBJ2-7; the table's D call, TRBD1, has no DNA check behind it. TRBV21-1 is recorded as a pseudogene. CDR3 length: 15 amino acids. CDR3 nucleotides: TGTGCCAGCACCTCCCTCCTTTGGACAGGGCCCGAGCAGTACTTC. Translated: CASTSLLWTGPEQYF.

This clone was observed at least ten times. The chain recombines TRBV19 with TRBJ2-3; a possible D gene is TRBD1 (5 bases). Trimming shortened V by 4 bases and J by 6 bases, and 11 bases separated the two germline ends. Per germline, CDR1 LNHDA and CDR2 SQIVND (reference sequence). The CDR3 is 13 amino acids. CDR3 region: CASSRETADTQYF. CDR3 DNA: TGTGCCAGTAGTAGAGAGACAGCCGATACGCAGTATTTT.

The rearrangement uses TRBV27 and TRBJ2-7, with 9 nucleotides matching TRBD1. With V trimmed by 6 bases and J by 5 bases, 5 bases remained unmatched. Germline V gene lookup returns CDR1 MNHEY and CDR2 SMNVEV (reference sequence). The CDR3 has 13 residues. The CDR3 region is CASRTTGGNEQYF. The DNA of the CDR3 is TGTGCCAGCAGGACGACAGGGGGAAACGAGCAGTACTTC.

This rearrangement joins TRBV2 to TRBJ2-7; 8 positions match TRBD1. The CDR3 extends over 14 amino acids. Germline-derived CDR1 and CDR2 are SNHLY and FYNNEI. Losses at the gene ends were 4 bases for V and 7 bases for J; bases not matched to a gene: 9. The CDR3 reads CASSGVGQAGEQYF. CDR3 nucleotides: TGTGCCAGCAGTGGTGTGGGACAGGCGGGGGAGCAGTACTTC.

The CDR3 here is CASSYISGYEQYF. The CDR3 coding sequence is TGTGCCAGCAGTTACATCTCAGGTTACGAGCAGTACTTC. V usage is TRBV6-5 and J usage is TRBJ2-7; D remains unclear. Trimming removed 2 bases at V and 4 bases at J, with 9 bases between. The CDR3 consists of 13 residues. Germline V gene sequence: CDR1 MNHEY, CDR2 SVGAGI.

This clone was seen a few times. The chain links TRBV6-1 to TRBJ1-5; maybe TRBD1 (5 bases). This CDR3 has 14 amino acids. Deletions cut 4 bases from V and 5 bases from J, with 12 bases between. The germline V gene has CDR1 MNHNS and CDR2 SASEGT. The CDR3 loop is CASSVALGDQPQHF. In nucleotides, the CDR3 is TGTGCCAGCAGTGTGGCCCTGGGGGATCAGCCCCAGCATTTT.

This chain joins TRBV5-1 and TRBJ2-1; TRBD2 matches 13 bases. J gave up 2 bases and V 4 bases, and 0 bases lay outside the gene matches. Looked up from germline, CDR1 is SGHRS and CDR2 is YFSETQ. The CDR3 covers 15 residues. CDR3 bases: TGCGCCAGCAGCGGGACTAGCGGGACCTACAATGAGCAGTTCTTC. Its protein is CASSGTSGTYNEQFF.

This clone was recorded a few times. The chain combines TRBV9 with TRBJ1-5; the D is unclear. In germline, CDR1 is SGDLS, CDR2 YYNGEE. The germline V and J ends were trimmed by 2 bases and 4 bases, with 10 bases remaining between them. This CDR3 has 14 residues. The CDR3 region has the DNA TGTGCCAGCAGCGTTTTCGGCGGAAATCAGCCCCAGCATTTT. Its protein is CASSVFGGNQPQHF.

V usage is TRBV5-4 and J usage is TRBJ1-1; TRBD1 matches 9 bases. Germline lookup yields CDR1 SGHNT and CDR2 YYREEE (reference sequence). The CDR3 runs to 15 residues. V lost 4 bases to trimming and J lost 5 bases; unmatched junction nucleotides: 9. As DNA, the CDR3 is TGTGCCAGCAGCCTGAGGACAGGGGTTGAGACTGAAGCTTTCTTT. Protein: CASSLRTGVETEAFF.

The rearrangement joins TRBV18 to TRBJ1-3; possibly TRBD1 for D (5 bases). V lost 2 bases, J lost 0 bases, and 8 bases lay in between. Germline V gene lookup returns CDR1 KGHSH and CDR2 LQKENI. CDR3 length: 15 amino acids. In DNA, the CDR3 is TGTGCCAGCTCACCAATCGACAGCTCTGGAAACACCATATATTTT. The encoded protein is CASSPIDSSGNTIYF.

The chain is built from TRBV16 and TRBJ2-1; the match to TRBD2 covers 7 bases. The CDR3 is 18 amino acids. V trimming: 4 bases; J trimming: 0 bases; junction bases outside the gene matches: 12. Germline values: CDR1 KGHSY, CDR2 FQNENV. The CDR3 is CASSLYWAGVTSYNEQFF. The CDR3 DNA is TGTGCCAGCAGCCTTTATTGGGCGGGAGTTACCTCCTACAATGAGCAGTTCTTC. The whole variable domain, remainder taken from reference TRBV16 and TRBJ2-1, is GEEVAQTPKHLVRGEGQKAKLYCAPIKGHSYVFWYQQVLKNEFKFLISFQNENVFDETGMPKERFSAKCLPNSPCSLEIQATKLEDSAVYFCASSLYWAGVTSYNEQFFGPGTRLTVL.

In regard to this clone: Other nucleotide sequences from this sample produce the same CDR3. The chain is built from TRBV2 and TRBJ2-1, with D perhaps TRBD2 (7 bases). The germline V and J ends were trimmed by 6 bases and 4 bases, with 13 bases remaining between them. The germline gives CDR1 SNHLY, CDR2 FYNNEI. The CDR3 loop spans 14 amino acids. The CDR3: CASRRGGSYNEQFF. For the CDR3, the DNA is TGTGCCAGCAGGAGGGGGGGGTCGTACAATGAGCAGTTCTTC.

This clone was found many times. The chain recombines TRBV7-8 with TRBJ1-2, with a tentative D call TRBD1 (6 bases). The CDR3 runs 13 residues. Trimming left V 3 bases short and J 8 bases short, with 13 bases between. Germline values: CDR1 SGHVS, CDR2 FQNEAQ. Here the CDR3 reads CASSLTGGGGYTF. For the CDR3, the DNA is TGTGCCAGCAGCTTGACAGGAGGAGGGGGCTACACCTTC.